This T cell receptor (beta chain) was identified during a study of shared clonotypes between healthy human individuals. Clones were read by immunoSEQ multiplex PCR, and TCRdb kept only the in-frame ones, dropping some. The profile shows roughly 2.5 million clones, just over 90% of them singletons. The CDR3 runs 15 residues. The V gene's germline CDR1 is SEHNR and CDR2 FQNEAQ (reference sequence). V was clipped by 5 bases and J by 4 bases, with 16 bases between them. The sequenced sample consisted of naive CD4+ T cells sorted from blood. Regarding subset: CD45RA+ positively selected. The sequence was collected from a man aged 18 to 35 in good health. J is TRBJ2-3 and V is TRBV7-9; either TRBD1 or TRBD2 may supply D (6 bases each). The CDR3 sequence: CASSPRGGLADTQYF. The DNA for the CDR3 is TGTGCCAGCAGCCCGAGAGGGGGGTTGGCAGATACGCAGTATTTT.